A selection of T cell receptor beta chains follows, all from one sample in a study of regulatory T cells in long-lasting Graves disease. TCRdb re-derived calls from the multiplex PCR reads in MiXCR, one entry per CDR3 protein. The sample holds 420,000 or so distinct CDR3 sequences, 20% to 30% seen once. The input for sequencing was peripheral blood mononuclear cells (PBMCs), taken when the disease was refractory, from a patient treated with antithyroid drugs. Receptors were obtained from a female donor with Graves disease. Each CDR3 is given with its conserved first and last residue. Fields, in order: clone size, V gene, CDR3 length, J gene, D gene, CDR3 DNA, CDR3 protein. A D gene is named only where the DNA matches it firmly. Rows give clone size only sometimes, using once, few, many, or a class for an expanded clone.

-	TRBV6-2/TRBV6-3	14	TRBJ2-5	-	TGTGCCAGCAGTGACCACAGGGTCCAAGAGACCCAGTACTTC	CASSDHRVQETQYF
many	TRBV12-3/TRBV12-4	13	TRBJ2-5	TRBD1	TGTGCCAGCAGGCCGGACAGGGTTGAGACCCAGTACTTC	CASRPDRVETQYF
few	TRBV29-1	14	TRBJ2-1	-	TGCAGCGTTGATTTTCCGGGGGCCTTCAATGAGCAGTTCTTC	CSVDFPGAFNEQFF
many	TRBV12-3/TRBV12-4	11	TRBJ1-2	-	TGTGCCAGCAGCCTCGTGGATGGCTACACCTTC	CASSLVDGYTF
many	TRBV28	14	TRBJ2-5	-	TGTGCCAGCAGGGGTAGTTTGCGCCGAGAGACCCAGTACTTC	CASRGSLRRETQYF
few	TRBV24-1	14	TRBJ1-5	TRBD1	TGTGCCACCAGTGGAACAGGGGGCAATCAGCCCCAGCATTTT	CATSGTGGNQPQHF
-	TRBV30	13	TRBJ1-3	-	TGTGCCTGGAGTGGGACAAGCGGGGGCACCATATATTTT	CAWSGTSGGTIYF
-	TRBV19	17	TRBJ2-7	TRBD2	TGTGCCAGTAGTGTGACTAGCGGGAGGGCCATCTCCTACGAGCAGTACTTC	CASSVTSGRAISYEQYF
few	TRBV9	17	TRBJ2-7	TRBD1	TGTGCCAGCAGCGTAGATACAGGGGACCTATTCTCCTACGAGCAGTACTTC	CASSVDTGDLFSYEQYF
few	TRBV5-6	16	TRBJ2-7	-	TGTGCCAGCAGCTTGTTTGGGGACCGATCTGCCTACGAGCAGTACTTC	CASSLFGDRSAYEQYF
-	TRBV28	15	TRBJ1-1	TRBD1	TGTGCCAGCAGTTTGGGACAGGGGGCGCGCGCTGAAGCTTTCTTT	CASSLGQGARAEAFF
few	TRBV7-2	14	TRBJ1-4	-	TGTGCCAGCAGCTTGGAACAGAGTGGGGAAAAACTGTTTTTT	CASSLEQSGEKLFF
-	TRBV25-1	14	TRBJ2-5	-	TGTGCCAGCATCGCAAAGGACATCCAAGAGACCCAGTACTTC	CASIAKDIQETQYF
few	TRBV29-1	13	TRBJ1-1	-	TGCAGCGTTGAGGGGAGATTGAACACTGAAGCTTTCTTT	CSVEGRLNTEAFF
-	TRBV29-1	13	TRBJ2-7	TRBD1	TGCAGCGGGAAACAGGGGTCTGGGGGCGAGCAGTACTTC	CSGKQGSGGEQYF
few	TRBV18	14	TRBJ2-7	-	TGTGCCAGCTCACAGTGGGGGAGCTCCTACGAGCAGTACTTC	CASSQWGSSYEQYF
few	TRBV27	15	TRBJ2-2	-	TGTGCCAGCAGTTTATCGATCGGACTCCTCGGGGAGCTGTTTTTT	CASSLSIGLLGELFF
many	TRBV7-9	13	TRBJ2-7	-	TGTGCCAGCAGCTCTCAATCGCTTGGGGAGCAGTACTTC	CASSSQSLGEQYF
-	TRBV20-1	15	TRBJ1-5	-	TGCAGTGCTAGAGTGGAAGACTATAGCAATCAGCCCCAGCATTTT	CSARVEDYSNQPQHF
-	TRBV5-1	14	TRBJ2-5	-	TGCGCCAGCAGCGCGGGACAGCAACAAGAGACCCAGTACTTC	CASSAGQQQETQYF
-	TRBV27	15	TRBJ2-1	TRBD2	TGTGCCAGCAGTCCCATAACGGGAGGGCCCTATGAGCAGTTCTTC	CASSPITGGPYEQFF
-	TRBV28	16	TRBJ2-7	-	TGTGCCAGCAGTTTAAATCCCCCAGCCGACTCCTACGAGCAGTACTTC	CASSLNPPADSYEQYF
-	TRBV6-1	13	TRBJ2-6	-	TGTGCCAGCATGTCCTCTGGGGCCAACGTCCTGACTTTC	CASMSSGANVLTF
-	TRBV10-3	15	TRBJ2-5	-	TGTGCCATCGGATACGGGACACGGGGGGACGAGACCCAGTACTTC	CAIGYGTRGDETQYF
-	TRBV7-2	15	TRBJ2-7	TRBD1	TGTGCCAGCAGTCCCTCCGGGACAGGTCCCTACGAGCAGTACTTC	CASSPSGTGPYEQYF